This record concerns one T cell receptor beta chain sequence. Germline V gives CDR1 SGHTA, CDR2 FQGNSA. The length of the CDR3 is 13 residues. Trimming pared 2 bases from V and 0 bases from J, leaving 4 bases between. The data belong to a study of cytomegalovirus exposure and HLA in healthy donors. Overall study: Unique TCR beta sequences numbering 117 million came from 150 million to 200 million T cells in an earlier analysis.

60 Vbeta and 13 Jbeta primers were used in PCR. Profiled with immunoSEQ multiplex PCR; TCRdb holds only in-frame clones, not every one. Its listing shows 100,000 to 150,000 clones. All the people who gave samples were healthy bone marrow donors. This chain uses TRBV7-2 with TRBJ1-1; D is unresolved. The TCR was taken from a man aged 40-50 years in good health and CMV-seronegative. Sequenced: PBMCs. Here the CDR3 DNA reads TGTGCCAGCAGCTTAACGGTGAACACTGAAGCTTTCTTT. Encoded protein: CASSLTVNTEAFF.